These 28 T cell receptor beta chains were all obtained from the same sample, sequenced in a study of spatial heterogeneity in lung cancer. Study results and caveats: Tracking of tumor mutation counts was seen in expanded intratumoral alpha and beta TCR counts.

Time point specified: sample taken at primary tumor resection. Their recognized antigens are unknown. TCRdb passed the 5' RACE reads through MiXCR, listing each CDR3 protein once. The table lists 1,500 or so distinct CDR3 sequences, 10% of them singletons. Sequenced material: lung tumor tissue, taken at surgery. The source of these receptors is a female donor with early-stage non-small cell lung cancer.

By sample fraction, this clonotype is large (0.1 to 1%). Because the library targeted alpha chains, this beta chain is an off-target read whose size means little. The chain recombines TRBV12-3 or TRBV12-4 with TRBJ2-7; the D call may be TRBD1 or TRBD2 (6 bases each). The CDR3 has 15 residues. V lost 6 bases and J 3 bases, leaving 18 bases between the germline ends. CDR3 in amino acids: CASSPRPRGVYEQYF. As DNA, the CDR3 is TGTGCCAGCAGCCCTCGGCCAAGGGGGGTCTACGAGCAGTACTTC.

Of note for this clonotype: This beta chain represents an off-target read in a library built for alpha chains; its size is of limited meaning. CDR3 region: CASSPSGRPRGPQHF. The CDR3 coding sequence is TGTGCCAGCAGCCCCTCGGGGAGGCCCCGAGGGCCCCAGCATTTT. This chain connects TRBV5-6 to TRBJ1-5, with unresolved D. Germline loops: CDR1 SGHDT, CDR2 YYEEEE. There are 15 residues in the CDR3. Trimming removed 4 bases from V and 9 bases from J, with 20 bases in between.

On this clonotype: This beta chain slipped into a library made for alpha chains as a stray read, so its size is not meaningful. This chain uses TRBV10-3 with TRBJ1-6; the D is unclear. V gave up 6 bases and J gave up 8 bases, with 11 bases separating them. The CDR3 extends over 13 amino acids. Looked up from germline, CDR1 is ENHRY and CDR2 is SYGVKD. CDR3 DNA: TGTGCCATCAGCGAGCAGTTGGATTCACCCCTCCACTTT. Translated: CAISEQLDSPLHF.

In its sample, this clonotype ranks as medium-sized. For a library built for alpha chains, this beta chain is a stray read; little rests on its size. The chain joins TRBV6-5 to TRBJ2-2; D might be TRBD2 (5 bases). This CDR3 contains 15 residues. Trimming left V 6 bases short and J 4 bases short, with 15 bases between. Germline V gene sequence: CDR1 MNHEY, CDR2 SVGAGI. The CDR3 protein is CASRPGFGGTGELFF. The CDR3 nucleotides read TGTGCCAGCAGGCCGGGATTCGGAGGCACCGGGGAGCTGTTTTTT.

This clonotype is judged large. The library was built for alpha chains, so this beta chain is an off-target read and its size means little. The genes are TRBV20-1 and TRBJ2-5, with D possibly matching TRBD2 (5 bases). This CDR3 comprises 12 residues. Germline CDR1 reads DFQATT; CDR2 reads SNEGSKA (reference sequence). V shed 0 bases and J shed 10 bases, with 12 bases lying between them. The CDR3 DNA is TGCAGTGCTAGAGATGATAGTAGCGTCCAGTACTTC. As protein: CSARDDSSVQYF.

This clonotype is medium-sized (0.01 to 0.1%) within its sample. The size of this beta chain means little, since it is a stray read in a library made for alpha chains. The chain links TRBV20-1 to TRBJ2-1; the D is unclear. The V gene's germline CDR1 is DFQATT and CDR2 SNEGSKA (reference sequence). V was trimmed by 3 bases and J by 0 bases, leaving 9 bases between them. The CDR3 contains 14 residues. The DNA for the CDR3 is TGCAGTGCTAGTAGGCAGGTCTCCTACAATGAGCAGTTCTTC. Translated: CSASRQVSYNEQFF.

This clonotype was picked up a small number of times. This beta chain is an off-target read within a library intended for alpha chains, so its frequency means little. This chain connects TRBV7-7 to TRBJ2-5, with unresolved D. The CDR3 is made up of 13 amino acids. Germline values: CDR1 SSHAT, CDR2 FNYEAQ (reference sequence). With 5 bases removed from V and 4 bases from J, the gap between germline ends came to 11 bases. CDR3 amino acids: CASSRVLGETQYF. CDR3 nucleotide sequence: TGTGCCAGCAGCCGCGTCTTGGGAGAGACCCAGTACTTC.

This clonotype is labeled medium-sized. This beta chain came through as a stray read in a library set up for alpha chains, and its size says little. CDR3 in amino acids: CASSIAGYEQYF. CDR3 DNA sequence: TGTGCCAGTAGTATCGCCGGATACGAGCAGTACTTC. The rearrangement links TRBV19 to TRBJ2-7; D not certain. Trimming removed 3 bases at V and 4 bases at J, with 7 bases between. Germline V gene sequence: CDR1 LNHDA, CDR2 SQIVND (reference sequence). The CDR3 runs to 12 residues. Variable domain in full (rest from reference TRBV19 and TRBJ2-7): DGGITQSPKYLFRKEGQNVTLSCEQNLNHDAMYWYRQDPGQGLRLIYYSQIVNDFQKGDIAEGYSVSREKKESFPLTVTSAQKNPTAFYLCASSIAGYEQYFGPGTRLTVT.

By proportion, this clonotype is large. This beta chain was picked up by a library intended for alpha chains and is off target, so its count carries little meaning. The CDR3 DNA follows: TGTGCCAGCAGCCCCGGACTAGCGGGGGCCAATGAGCAGTTCTTC. It codes for CASSPGLAGANEQFF. This chain joins TRBV7-2 and TRBJ2-1; 13 nucleotides agree with TRBD2. This CDR3 has 15 residues. The trim removed 5 bases at V and 6 bases at J, leaving 4 bases unmatched. Germline V lookup: CDR1 SGHTA, CDR2 FQGNSA. The complete variable domain, with remaining parts taken from reference TRBV7-2 and TRBJ2-1, reads GAGVSQSPSNKVTEKGKDVELRCDPISGHTALYWYRQSLGQGLEFLIYFQGNSAPDKSGLPSDRFSAERTGGSVSTLTIQRTQQEDSAVYLCASSPGLAGANEQFFGPGTRLTVL.

This clonotype ranks as medium-sized. Since the library was made to target alpha chains, this beta chain is a stray read and its abundance is not meaningful. For the CDR3, the DNA is TGTGCCAGCAGTTTGGTCTTTACTACCAACTATGGCTACACCTTC. Residues: CASSLVFTTNYGYTF. The chain recombines TRBV28 with TRBJ1-2, with D hard to call. Germline CDR1 MDHEN, CDR2 SYDVKM. Trimming pared 3 bases from V and 2 bases from J, leaving 13 bases between. The CDR3 spans 15 residues.

By its share, this clonotype is large (0.1 to 1%). Within a library made for alpha chains, this beta chain is off target, and its count is uninformative. This chain joins TRBV6-6 and TRBJ1-4, with a weak D call TRBD1 (6 bases). This CDR3 comprises 15 residues. V lost 5 bases and J lost 5, with 15 bases in between. Germline V gene data show CDR1 as MNHNY and CDR2 as SVGAGI (reference sequence). CDR3 in DNA: TGTGCCAGCAGTAATCCGGGACAAGGAAATGAAAAACTGTTTTTT. Amino acid sequence: CASSNPGQGNEKLFF.

This clonotype is medium-sized. For a library built for alpha chains, this beta chain is a stray read; little rests on its size. The chain combines TRBV5-1 with TRBJ2-3, with a tentative D call TRBD2 (6 bases). Germline V lookup: CDR1 SGHRS, CDR2 YFSETQ. The length of the CDR3 is 16 residues. V gave up 1 base and J gave up 0 bases, with 12 bases separating them. CDR3 in DNA: TGCGCCAGCAGCTTGAATGGGAGGACTAGCACAGATACGCAGTATTTT. It encodes CASSLNGRTSTDTQYF.

Relative to its sample, this clonotype is medium-sized. Since it is a stray read in a library aimed at alpha chains, this beta chain has a size that is not meaningful. The chain uses TRBV5-4 and TRBJ2-5; D remains ambiguous. Germline values: CDR1 SGHNT, CDR2 YYREEE (reference sequence). V was cut by 0 bases and J by 2 bases, with 8 bases left in between. The CDR3 is made up of 14 amino acids. CDR3 nucleotide sequence: TGTGCCAGCAGCTTGGGAGCTCCGCAAGAGACCCAGTACTTC. Translating it yields CASSLGAPQETQYF.

Judged by abundance, this clonotype is large (0.1 to 1%). This beta chain is an unintended read in a library built for alpha chains; its size means little. The gene calls are TRBV12-3 or TRBV12-4 and TRBJ2-6; D perhaps matches TRBD1 (5 bases). Trimming cost V 0 bases and J 2 bases, with 8 bases left between them. The CDR3 length is 16 residues. The CDR3 region has the DNA TGTGCCAGCAGTTTAGCGCTAGGGGCTGGGGCCAACGTCCTGACTTTC. It codes for CASSLALGAGANVLTF.

This clonotype showed up just a few times. Because the library targeted alpha chains, this beta chain is an off-target read whose size means little. The J gene is TRBJ2-5, the V gene TRBV2, with D unclear. Trimming took 9 bases from V and 1 from J, leaving 6 bases between them. This CDR3 region has 11 residues. CDR1 and CDR2 from the germline V gene are SNHLY and FYNNEI. This CDR3 reads CASTPQETQYF. CDR3 DNA: TGTGCCAGTACACCCCAAGAGACCCAGTACTTC.

By its share, this clonotype is medium-sized (0.01 to 0.1%). This beta chain was picked up by a library intended for alpha chains and is off target, so its count carries little meaning. This chain uses TRBV28 with TRBJ2-3; the match to TRBD2 covers 7 bases. The CDR3 is 18 residues long. Germline values: CDR1 MDHEN, CDR2 SYDVKM. The junction had 14 bases not matched to a gene; V was cut back by 3 bases and J by 2 bases. The CDR3 is CASSFPRLALSSTDTQYF. CDR3 DNA sequence: TGTGCCAGCAGTTTCCCGCGACTAGCCCTATCCTCCACAGATACGCAGTATTTT.

This clonotype is classed as large. This beta chain is an unintended read in a library built for alpha chains; its size means little. The chain employs TRBV28 and TRBJ2-7; D call uncertain. This CDR3 contains 12 residues. The germline gives CDR1 MDHEN, CDR2 SYDVKM. Trimming took 7 bases from V and 3 from J, leaving 10 bases between them. The CDR3 DNA reads as TGTGCCAGCACTGCCACGAGCTACGAGCAGTACTTC. This gives the protein CASTATSYEQYF.

A word on this clonotype: Because the library targeted alpha chains, this beta chain is an off-target read whose size means little. V usage is TRBV9 and J usage is TRBJ2-5; 10 bases match TRBD2. With 4 bases clipped from V and 5 bases from J, the junction kept 11 bases outside the gene matches. This CDR3 spans 16 amino acids. In germline, CDR1 is SGDLS, CDR2 YYNGEE. The CDR3 here is CASSRSGRAWGETQYF. The CDR3 nucleotides read TGTGCCAGCAGCCGGAGCGGGAGGGCCTGGGGGGAGACCCAGTACTTC.

By sample share, this clonotype is large (0.1 to 1%). The library was built for alpha chains, so this beta chain is an off-target read and its size means little. This chain joins TRBV4-2 and TRBJ1-1; D gene ambiguous. The germline V and J ends were trimmed by 4 bases and 0 bases, with 6 bases remaining between them. Germline CDR1 LGHNA, CDR2 YNFKEQ. This CDR3 comprises 13 residues. CDR3 region: CASSLALNTEAFF. The CDR3 DNA reads as TGTGCCAGCAGCCTCGCCCTGAACACTGAAGCTTTCTTT.

This clonotype is medium-sized by share. Because this beta chain is a stray read in a library intended to capture alpha chains, its abundance should not be given much weight. The chain employs TRBV6-5 and TRBJ2-6, with TRBD1 matching 7 bases. CDR3 length equals 16 residues. Germline V gene sequence: CDR1 MNHEY, CDR2 SVGAGI. V was pared by 4 bases and J by 0 bases, with 3 bases of the junction left unmatched. CDR3 sequence reads: CASSLDRRSGANVLTF. The DNA of the CDR3 is TGTGCCAGCAGTTTGGACAGGCGCTCTGGGGCCAACGTCCTGACTTTC.

This clonotype is classed as large (0.1 to 1%). This beta chain represents an off-target read in a library built for alpha chains; its size is of limited meaning. The chain carries TRBV27 and TRBJ1-6; D is possibly TRBD1 (5 bases). This CDR3 is built from 13 residues. V was cut by 5 bases and J by 4 bases, with 6 bases left in between. Germline lookup yields CDR1 MNHEY and CDR2 SMNVEV (reference sequence). As DNA, the CDR3 is TGTGCCAGCAGTAGGGGATATAATTCACCCCTCCACTTT. Encoded protein: CASSRGYNSPLHF.

Notes on this clonotype: The size of this beta chain means little, since it is a stray read in a library made for alpha chains. The gene calls are TRBV7-2 and TRBJ2-7, with 8 bases that match TRBD2. The CDR3 spans 14 residues. V was clipped by 0 bases and J by 7 bases; unmatched bases: 5. The germline V gene has CDR1 SGHTA and CDR2 FQGNSA. The CDR3 reads CASSLAGRAGEQYF. For the CDR3, the DNA is TGTGCCAGCAGCTTAGCCGGGAGGGCAGGAGAGCAGTACTTC.

By its share, this clonotype is medium-sized. With the library built for alpha chains, this beta chain is off target and its frequency is not meaningful. The chain joins TRBV27 to TRBJ2-7; TRBD2 matches 8 bases. V dropped 6 bases and J dropped 1; count of bases not matched to a gene: 8. Per germline, CDR1 MNHEY and CDR2 SMNVEV (reference sequence). This CDR3 is 15 amino acids long. This CDR3 reads CASRTGTSSSYEQYF. The CDR3 region has the DNA TGTGCCAGCAGGACCGGGACTAGTAGTTCCTACGAGCAGTACTTC.

In its sample, this clonotype was seen many times. For a library built for alpha chains, this beta chain is a stray read; little rests on its size. The chain carries TRBV28 and TRBJ2-4, with D uncertain. The germline V and J ends were trimmed by 7 bases and 0 bases, with 16 bases remaining between them. Germline V gene lookup returns CDR1 MDHEN and CDR2 SYDVKM. This CDR3 comprises 16 residues. The CDR3 loop reads CASTSFGSRAKNIQYF. CDR3 in DNA: TGTGCCAGCACCTCGTTTGGGTCTCGAGCCAAAAACATTCAGTACTTC.

This clonotype is judged large (0.1 to 1%). This beta chain lies outside the target of a library built for alpha chains; its clone size means little. The chain is built from TRBV5-4 and TRBJ1-2; D is perhaps TRBD1 (5 bases). Germline-derived CDR1 and CDR2 are SGHNT and YYREEE (reference sequence). This CDR3 has 14 residues. V was cut by 4 bases and J by 3 bases, with 13 bases left in between. The CDR3 reads CASSREQAHYGYTF. The DNA for the CDR3 is TGTGCCAGCAGCCGTGAACAGGCCCACTATGGCTACACCTTC.

A few counts support this clonotype. This beta chain was picked up by a library intended for alpha chains and is off target, so its count carries little meaning. This chain uses TRBV10-3 with TRBJ2-1; possibly TRBD2 for D (6 bases). CDR3 length equals 15 residues. CDR1 and CDR2 from the germline V gene are ENHRY and SYGVKD. The germline V and J ends were trimmed by 2 bases and 7 bases, with 15 bases remaining between them. CDR3 in DNA: TGTGCCATCAGTGAGGAGTCAGGACTAAGGAATGAGCAGTTCTTC. Its protein is CAISEESGLRNEQFF.

By sample share, this clonotype is medium-sized. An end of the junction differs from the germline gene, which may be a read error. Found in a library prepared for alpha chains, this beta chain is an off-target read, and its abundance has little meaning. V gene TRBV7-7 combines with J gene TRBJ2-1; 7 bases align to TRBD1. Germline V gene sequence: CDR1 SSHAT, CDR2 FNYEAQ (reference sequence). This CDR3 comprises 14 residues. The DNA of the CDR3 is TGTGCTAGCAGCTTAGAGGGGGCGCGCAATGAGCAGTTCTTC. It translates to CASSLEGARNEQFF.

This clonotype is medium-sized. The library was designed around alpha chains, so this beta chain is a stray read whose abundance carries little weight. V and J are TRBV6-5 and TRBJ2-3, with 7 bases fitting TRBD2. Trimming at V came to 6 bases and at J to 0 bases, leaving 9 bases not matched to a gene. The V gene's germline CDR1 is MNHEY and CDR2 SVGAGI. The CDR3 has 16 amino acids. The CDR3 loop reads CASRPPSGTSTDTQYF. The DNA of the CDR3 is TGTGCCAGCAGACCCCCTAGCGGAACTAGCACAGATACGCAGTATTTT.